A selection of T cell receptor beta chains follows, all from one sample in a study of PD-1 blockade in classical Hodgkin lymphoma. The method was immunoSEQ multiplex PCR; TCRdb's version includes in-frame clones alone and lacks a portion of them. The table includes roughly 100,000 clones, more than 70% detected once. The sample in question was peripheral blood mononuclear cells (PBMCs), obtained before the fourth cycle of nivolumab. These receptors were taken from a human donor with classical Hodgkin lymphoma. The CDR3 runs from the conserved cysteine through the conserved F or W. The D gene is left open where the match is weak. Size values are once, few and many counts, or a class for expanded clones, and some rows have none.

D gene,J gene,V gene,clone size,CDR3 protein,CDR3 DNA
-,TRBJ1-1,TRBV7-2,-,CASSLTLTTEAFF,TGTGCCAGCAGCTTGACGCTCACGACTGAAGCTTTCTTT
TRBD1,TRBJ2-7,TRBV5-4,-,CASSLFDRDYEQYF,TGTGCCAGCAGCTTGTTCGACAGGGACTACGAGCAGTACTTC
-,TRBJ2-7,TRBV6-6,-,CASSTNVEPYEQYF,TGTGCCAGCAGTACTAACGTTGAGCCCTACGAGCAGTACTTC
-,TRBJ2-7,TRBV13,-,CASSDQIGAADEQYF,TGTGCCAGCAGCGACCAGATCGGGGCAGCCGACGAGCAGTACTTC
TRBD1,TRBJ2-2,TRBV7-2,-,CASSYFPRTGSNTGELFF,TGTGCCAGCAGCTACTTTCCCAGGACAGGGTCGAACACCGGGGAGCTGTTTTTT
TRBD1,TRBJ1-5,TRBV7-2,-,CASSLGDRKPQHF,TGTGCCAGCAGCCTAGGGGACAGGAAGCCCCAGCATTTT
-,TRBJ2-1,TRBV11-2,-,CASSSRNYNEQFF,TGTGCCAGCAGCTCCCGGAACTACAATGAGCAGTTCTTC
-,TRBJ1-2,TRBV30,few,CAWSPDTYGYTF,TGTGCCTGGAGTCCCGACACCTATGGCTACACCTTC
TRBD1,TRBJ2-1,TRBV19,-,CASSIGGTGGMWQFF,TGTGCCAGTAGTATAGGGGGGACAGGGGGAATGTGGCAGTTCTTC
-,TRBJ1-2,TRBV6-5,-,CASSHNYGYTF,TGTGCCAGCAGTCATAACTATGGCTACACCTTC